This T cell receptor beta chain was recovered during a study of cytomegalovirus exposure and HLA in healthy donors. The CDR3 covers 15 residues. V was clipped by 4 bases and J by 4 bases; unmatched bases: 6. The germline CDR1 and CDR2 sequences are LNHDA and SQIVND (reference sequence). The PCR ran on 60 Vbeta and 13 Jbeta primers. Sequenced by immunoSEQ multiplex PCR; TCRdb stores in-frame clones only, minus some. The table includes about 190,000 clones, 81% detected once. Points from the study as a whole: Sequencing depth roughly uniform across donors was assumed in presence/absence analyses.

With regard to this clone: Its antigen is unknown.

The rearrangement joins TRBV19 to TRBJ2-7; 11 nucleotides agree with TRBD2. The TCR was taken from a man in his forties in good health and CMV-seropositive. The sample taken for sequencing was PBMCs. CDR3 amino acids: CASSTQTSGTYEQYF. DNA for the CDR3: TGTGCCAGTAGTACCCAGACTAGCGGGACGTACGAGCAGTACTTC.